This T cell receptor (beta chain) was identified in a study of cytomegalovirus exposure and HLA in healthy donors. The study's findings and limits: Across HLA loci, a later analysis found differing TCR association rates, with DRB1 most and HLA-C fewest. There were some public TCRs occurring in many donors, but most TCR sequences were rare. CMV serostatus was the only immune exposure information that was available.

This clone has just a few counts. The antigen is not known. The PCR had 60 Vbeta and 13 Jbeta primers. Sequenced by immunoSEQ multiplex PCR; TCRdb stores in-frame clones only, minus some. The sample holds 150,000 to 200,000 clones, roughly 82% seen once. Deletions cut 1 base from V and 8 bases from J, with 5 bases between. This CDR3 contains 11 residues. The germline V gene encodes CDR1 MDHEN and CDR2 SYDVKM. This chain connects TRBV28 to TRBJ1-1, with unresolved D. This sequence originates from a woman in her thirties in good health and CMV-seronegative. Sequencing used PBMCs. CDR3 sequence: CASSLFAEAFF. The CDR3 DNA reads TGTGCCAGCAGTTTATTCGCGGAAGCTTTCTTT.